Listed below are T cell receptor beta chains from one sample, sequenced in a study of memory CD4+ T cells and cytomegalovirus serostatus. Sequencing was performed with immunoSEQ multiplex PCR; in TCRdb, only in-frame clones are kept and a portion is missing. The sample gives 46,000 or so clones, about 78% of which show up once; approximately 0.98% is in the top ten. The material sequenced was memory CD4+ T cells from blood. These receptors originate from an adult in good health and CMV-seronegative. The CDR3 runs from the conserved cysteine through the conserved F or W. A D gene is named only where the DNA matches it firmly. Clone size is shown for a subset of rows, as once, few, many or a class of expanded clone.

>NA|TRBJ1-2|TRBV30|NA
CAWSLPNNYGYTF
TGTGCCTGGAGCCTACCTAACAACTATGGCTACACCTTC
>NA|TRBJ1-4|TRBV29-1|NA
CSVEASGEKLFF
TGCAGCGTTGAAGCTTCCGGGGAAAAACTGTTTTTT
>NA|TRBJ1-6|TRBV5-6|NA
CASSLDRVMGNSPLHF
TGTGCCAGCAGCTTGGATCGGGTAATGGGTAATTCACCCCTCCACTTT
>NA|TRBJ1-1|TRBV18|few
CASSPRNTEAFF
TGTGCCAGCTCACCACGGAACACTGAAGCTTTCTTT
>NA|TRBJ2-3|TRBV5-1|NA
CASSPVAGPLGDTQYF
TGCGCCAGCAGTCCGGTGGCAGGGCCCTTGGGAGATACGCAGTATTTT
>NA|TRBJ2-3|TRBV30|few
CAWSVGGGTDRLTQYF
TGTGCCTGGAGTGTTGGTGGGGGGACAGATAGACTTACGCAGTATTTT
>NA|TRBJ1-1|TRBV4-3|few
CASSQDKATEAFF
TGCGCCAGCAGCCAAGATAAAGCGACTGAAGCTTTCTTT
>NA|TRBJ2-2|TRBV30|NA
CAWSLRAPGELFF
TGTGCCTGGAGTCTAAGGGCCCCCGGGGAGCTGTTTTTT
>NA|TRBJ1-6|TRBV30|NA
CAWRSGENSPLHF
TGTGCCTGGCGGTCGGGGGAGAATTCACCCCTCCACTTT
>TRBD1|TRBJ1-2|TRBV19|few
CASSHGQGRTNYGYTF
TGTGCCAGTAGCCATGGACAGGGGAGGACCAACTATGGCTACACCTTC
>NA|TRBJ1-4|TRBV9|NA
CASSVNPDDPEQLFF
TGTGCCAGCAGCGTCAACCCGGACGACCCCGAGCAACTGTTTTTT
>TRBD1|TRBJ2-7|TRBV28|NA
CASSPRGQGAYEQYF
TGTGCCAGCAGTCCGAGAGGACAGGGGGCCTACGAGCAGTACTTC
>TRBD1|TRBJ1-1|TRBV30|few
CALLTGKNTEAFF
TGTGCCCTCCTGACAGGGAAGAACACTGAAGCTTTCTTT
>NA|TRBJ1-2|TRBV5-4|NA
CASSLDSNYGYTF
TGTGCCAGCAGCTTGGACTCTAACTATGGCTACACCTTC
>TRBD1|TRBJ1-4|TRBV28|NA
CASLGTGEKLFF
TGTGCCAGCCTGGGGACAGGGGAAAAACTGTTTTTT
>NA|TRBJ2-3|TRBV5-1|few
CASSLGPGADGTQYF
TGCGCCAGCAGCTTGGGGCCAGGGGCAGATGGTACGCAGTATTTT
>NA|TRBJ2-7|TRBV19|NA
CASSIEGYEQYF
TGTGCCAGTAGTATAGAGGGCTACGAGCAGTACTTC
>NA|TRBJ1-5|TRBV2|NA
CASTLAVPPQHF
TGTGCCAGCACCCTGGCGGTCCCGCCCCAGCATTTT
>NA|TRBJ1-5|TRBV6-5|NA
CASSYSAGWDQPQHF
TGTGCCAGCAGTTACTCGGCAGGTTGGGATCAGCCCCAGCATTTT
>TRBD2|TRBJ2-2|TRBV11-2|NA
CASSLGGGTGELFF
TGTGCCAGCAGCTTAGGGGGGGGAACCGGGGAGCTGTTTTTT
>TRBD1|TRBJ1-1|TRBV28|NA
CASRTGGTEAFF
TGTGCCAGCAGGACAGGGGGCACTGAAGCTTTCTTT
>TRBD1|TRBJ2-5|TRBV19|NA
CASSIGQGGETQYF
TGTGCCAGTAGTATAGGACAGGGGGGGGAGACCCAGTACTTC
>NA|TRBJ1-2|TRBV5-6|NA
CASSLDGPGYGYTF
TGTGCCAGCAGCTTGGACGGACCCGGCTATGGCTACACCTTC
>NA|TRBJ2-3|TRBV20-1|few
CSSPDTDTQYF
TGCAGTTCCCCAGACACAGATACGCAGTATTTT
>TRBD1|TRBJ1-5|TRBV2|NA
CASTLGDRSYSNQPQHF
TGTGCCAGCACCCTAGGGGACAGATCTTATAGCAATCAGCCCCAGCATTTT
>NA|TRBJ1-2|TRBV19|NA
CASSIGGTQIYTF
TGTGCCAGTAGTATAGGAGGGACACAAATCTACACCTTC
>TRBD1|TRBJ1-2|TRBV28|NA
CASSPGQGYGYTF
TGTGCCAGCAGTCCCGGACAGGGATATGGCTACACCTTC
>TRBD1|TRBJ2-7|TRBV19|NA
CASSPITGVEQYF
TGTGCCAGTAGTCCGATCACAGGGGTCGAGCAGTACTTC
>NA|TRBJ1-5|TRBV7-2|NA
CASSSRVDQPQHF
TGTGCCAGCAGCTCCAGGGTGGATCAGCCCCAGCATTTT
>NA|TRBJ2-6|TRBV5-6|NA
CASSLGPDSGANVLTF
TGTGCCAGCAGCTTGGGTCCAGACTCTGGGGCCAACGTCCTGACTTTC
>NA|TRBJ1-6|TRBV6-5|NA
CASSYWDNSPLHF
TGTGCCAGCAGTTACTGGGATAATTCACCCCTCCACTTT
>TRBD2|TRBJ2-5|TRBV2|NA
CASSRGLAGGLETQYF
TGTGCCAGCAGCCGAGGACTAGCGGGGGGGCTGGAGACCCAGTACTTC
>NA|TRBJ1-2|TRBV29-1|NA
CSAKGSYGYGYTF
TGCAGCGCCAAGGGGTCCTATGGCTATGGCTACACCTTC
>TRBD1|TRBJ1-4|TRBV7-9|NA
CASSQTGTGAAGLFF
TGTGCCAGCAGCCAAACCGGGACAGGGGCAGCAGGGCTGTTTTTT
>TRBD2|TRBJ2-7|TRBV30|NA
CAWRFSGAYPEQYF
TGTGCCTGGAGGTTTAGCGGGGCCTATCCCGAGCAGTACTTC
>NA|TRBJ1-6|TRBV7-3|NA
CASSLGGGRVSPLHF
TGTGCCAGCAGCTTAGGTGGGGGGCGCGTCTCACCCCTCCACTTT
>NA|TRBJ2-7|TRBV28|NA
CASRTGTMEGYEQYF
TGTGCCAGCAGAACCGGGACAATGGAGGGCTACGAGCAGTACTTC
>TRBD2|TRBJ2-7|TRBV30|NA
CACSGLAGAYEQYF
TGTGCCTGCTCGGGACTAGCGGGGGCCTACGAGCAGTACTTC
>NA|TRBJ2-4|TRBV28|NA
CASTFLGKRGTKNIQYF
TGTGCCAGCACTTTTTTAGGGAAGAGAGGGACCAAAAACATTCAGTACTTC
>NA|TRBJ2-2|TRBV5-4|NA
CASSLGGGGHGTGELFF
TGTGCCAGCAGCTTGGGGGGAGGGGGCCATGGCACCGGGGAGCTGTTTTTT
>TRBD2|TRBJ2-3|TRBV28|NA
CASSLAGGADTQYF
TGTGCCAGCAGTTTAGCGGGGGGGGCAGATACGCAGTATTTT
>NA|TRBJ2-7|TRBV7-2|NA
CASSLSRISYEQYF
TGTGCCAGCAGCTTATCAAGGATCTCCTACGAGCAGTACTTC
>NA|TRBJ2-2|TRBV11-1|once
CASSLGRGRAGELFF
TGTGCCAGCAGCTTAGGGAGGGGAAGGGCCGGGGAGCTGTTTTTT
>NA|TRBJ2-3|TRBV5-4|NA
CASSLAGTDTQYF
TGTGCCAGCAGCTTGGCCGGCACAGATACGCAGTATTTT